This is a list of T cell receptor beta chains from one sample in a study of blood T cells in healthy people across ages. TCRdb recomputed calls from the 5' RACE reads with MiXCR, one row per CDR3 protein. The data show 600,000 to 800,000 distinct CDR3 sequences, approximately 52% seen once. Sequenced material: blood. Source of these receptors: a woman older than 75 in good health. CDR3s include the opening cysteine and the closing phenylalanine or tryptophan. A D gene is named only where the DNA matches it firmly. The listing skips clone size in some rows; elsewhere it reads once, few, many or a size class.

>TRBD2|TRBJ2-7|.|TRBV15|14
TGTGCCACCAGCAGAGATCGGCCGGGAGGCGAGCAGTACTTC
CATSRDRPGGEQYF
>TRBD2|TRBJ2-1|.|TRBV30|11
TGTGCCTGGAGTGGGGCTAGCGGGCAGTTCTTC
CAWSGASGQFF
>.|TRBJ2-3|.|TRBV6-5|15
TGTGCCAGCAGTTACCGCAGCCGGGGAGGATATACGCAGTATTTT
CASSYRSRGGYTQYF
>.|TRBJ2-3|many|TRBV7-3|15
TGTGCCAGCAGCCGAGCGGAGTCGACCACAGATACGCAGTATTTT
CASSRAESTTDTQYF
>.|TRBJ2-5|once|TRBV3-1|14
TGTGCCAGCAGCCAATCAGCGGTACAAGAGACCCAGTACTTC
CASSQSAVQETQYF
>TRBD2|TRBJ2-3|.|TRBV15|15
TGTGCCACCAGAAAAGCGGGAGTTGCACAGATAACGCAGTATTTT
CATRKAGVAQITQYF
>.|TRBJ1-2|.|TRBV12-3/TRBV12-4|16
TGTGCCAGCAGCCCCGCCCTGGGGGTCAGTAACTATGGCTACACCTTC
CASSPALGVSNYGYTF
>TRBD2|TRBJ2-7|.|TRBV7-2|14
TGTGCCAGCAGCTTAGTAGCGGGCTTATACGAGCAGTACTTC
CASSLVAGLYEQYF
>TRBD2|TRBJ2-7|.|TRBV4-1|13
TGCGCCAGCAGCCAGCGGGAGCACTACGAGCAGTACTTC
CASSQREHYEQYF
>TRBD1|TRBJ2-7|.|TRBV4-1|14
TGCGCCAGCAGCCTGTCTAACAGGGGCTACGAGCAGTACTTC
CASSLSNRGYEQYF
>TRBD1|TRBJ1-2|many|TRBV9|15
TGTGCCAGCAGCGTAGAGGGACAGGGGACCTATGGCTACACCTTC
CASSVEGQGTYGYTF
>.|TRBJ2-1|many|TRBV25-1|13
TGTGCCAGCAGGGGACTTGGAAGGGGTGAGCAGTTCTTC
CASRGLGRGEQFF
>.|TRBJ1-4|.|TRBV10-2|15
TGCGCCAGCAGTGACCCGGGGGCAACTAATGAAAAACTGTTTTTT
CASSDPGATNEKLFF
>TRBD2|TRBJ2-3|many|TRBV7-9|15
TGTGCCAGCAGCATCTTAGCGGGAGCCACAGATACGCAGTATTTT
CASSILAGATDTQYF
>TRBD2|TRBJ2-5|.|TRBV20-1|14
TGCAGTGCTTCATGGGCGAGCGGGGGATGGGAGCAGTACTTC
CSASWASGGWEQYF
>.|TRBJ2-7|.|TRBV27|13
TGTGCCAGCAGTTTCGGAACCCGTTACGAGCAGTACTTC
CASSFGTRYEQYF
>.|TRBJ2-1|.|TRBV6-2/TRBV6-3|12
TGTGCCAGCAGTACCCGGACTGGTGAGCAGTTCTTC
CASSTRTGEQFF
>.|TRBJ2-5|.|TRBV5-1|13
TGCGCCAGCAGCGTGTATCCACAAGATGAGCAGTACTTC
CASSVYPQDEQYF
>.|TRBJ2-7|.|TRBV7-9|12
TGTGCCGGCAGCCGACCGTGGAACGAGCAGTACTTC
CAGSRPWNEQYF
>TRBD1|TRBJ1-2|.|TRBV20-1|13
TGCAGTGCTTTGGGGGACAGGGGTATCGGCTACACCTTC
CSALGDRGIGYTF
>TRBD2|TRBJ2-7|few|TRBV29-1|14
TGCAGCGCTGCGGGGGGGGCGCGTCTCTCCGAGCAGTACTTC
CSAAGGARLSEQYF
>.|TRBJ2-7|once|TRBV4-1|14
TGCGCCAGCAGCCGAGACAGACTCTCCTACGAGCAGTACTTC
CASSRDRLSYEQYF
>.|TRBJ2-7|.|TRBV10-3|14
TGTGCCATCAGTGAGTCGGGGACCTCCTACGAGCAGTACTTC
CAISESGTSYEQYF
>TRBD1|TRBJ2-7|.|TRBV6-5|14
TGTACCAGCAGTCCGGGACAGAGAGTATACGAGCAGTACTTC
CTSSPGQRVYEQYF
>.|TRBJ2-3|.|TRBV29-1|17
TGCAGCGTTGACGGGGTTTGGGAGGGGGTAAGCACAGATACGCAGTATTTT
CSVDGVWEGVSTDTQYF
>.|TRBJ2-7|many|TRBV18|14
TGTGCCAGCTCACGCCCTGGGGGTTCGCTCGAGCAGTACTTC
CASSRPGGSLEQYF
>TRBD2|TRBJ2-1|many|TRBV29-1|13
TGCAGCGTTATAGCGGGAGCTGGAATTGAGCAGTTCTTC
CSVIAGAGIEQFF
>.|TRBJ1-3|few|TRBV2|13
TGTGCCAGCAGCGAGCGACCGACTAACACCATATATTTT
CASSERPTNTIYF
>.|TRBJ2-3|.|TRBV5-1|12
TGCGCCAGCAGCGATCCTCCCCAGACGCAGTATTTT
CASSDPPQTQYF
>.|TRBJ2-3|.|TRBV6-6|13
TGTGCCAGCAGTTACTCGAGGGCACATACGCAGTATTTT
CASSYSRAHTQYF
>TRBD2|TRBJ2-3|.|TRBV12-3/TRBV12-4|14
TGTGCCAGCAGTTTAGCTGGGGGACTAGCGATGCAGTATTTT
CASSLAGGLAMQYF
>.|TRBJ1-2|.|TRBV6-6|14
TGTGCCAGCAGTCAGGACCGACCTAACTATGGCTACACCTTC
CASSQDRPNYGYTF
>TRBD1|TRBJ2-5|.|TRBV15|16
TGTGCCACCAGCAGACCTCCGGGACAGGGGGAAGAGACCCAGTACTTC
CATSRPPGQGEETQYF
>.|TRBJ1-2|few|TRBV28|14
TGTGCCAGCAGTCCCGGCGGGGTTGTGGGTGGCTACACCTTC
CASSPGGVVGGYTF
>.|TRBJ1-1|few|TRBV18|15
TGTGCCAGCTCACCATCCGGGGGTCAAGGCACTGAAGCTTTCTTT
CASSPSGGQGTEAFF
>.|TRBJ2-1|many|TRBV7-9|16
TGTGCCACTTTCTCAACGGGCGGCCTAGTTTACAATGAGCAGTTCTTC
CATFSTGGLVYNEQFF
>.|TRBJ2-7|.|TRBV10-2|12
TGCGCCAGCAGGTCCTCCGCCTACGAGCAGTACTTC
CASRSSAYEQYF
>TRBD2|TRBJ2-7|many|TRBV5-1|14
TGCGCCAGCAGCCTTCTAGCGGGAGCTGAGGAGCAGTACTTC
CASSLLAGAEEQYF
>.|TRBJ2-1|.|TRBV4-3|13
TGCGCCTGCAGCCTACCTTCTGGCGATGAGCAGTTCTTC
CACSLPSGDEQFF
>.|TRBJ2-1|.|TRBV10-3|13
TGTGCCATCAGTGAGTCAGACGGGAATGAGCAGTTCTTC
CAISESDGNEQFF
>.|TRBJ2-7|once|TRBV12-3/TRBV12-4|15
TGTGCCAGCAGTGCTGGAGGTAGGACAGTCTACGAGCAGTACTTC
CASSAGGRTVYEQYF
>TRBD2|TRBJ2-5|.|TRBV5-6|16
TGTGCCAGCAGTAATGTGGGGCTAGCGGGACAAGAGACCCAGTACTTC
CASSNVGLAGQETQYF
>.|TRBJ1-2|once|TRBV20-1|11
TGCAGTGCTAGCGGGCAGGGCCTCTACACCTTC
CSASGQGLYTF
>.|TRBJ2-6|.|TRBV12-3/TRBV12-4|17
TGTGCCACCGGCACCGGACGGCACTTCTCTGGGGCCAACGTCCTGACTTTC
CATGTGRHFSGANVLTF
>TRBD2|TRBJ2-1|many|TRBV12-3/TRBV12-4|15
TGTGCCAGCAGACCAGCGGGGGGGCAGGTCAATGAGCAGTTCTTC
CASRPAGGQVNEQFF
>TRBD2|TRBJ2-7|.|TRBV27|16
TGTGCCAGCAGGCTCTCCCTAGCGGGGGCTTCCTACGAGCAGTACTTC
CASRLSLAGASYEQYF
>.|TRBJ2-3|many|TRBV20-1|13
TGCAGTGCTAGAGTGGACCTCACAGATACGCAGTATTTT
CSARVDLTDTQYF
>.|TRBJ2-7|.|TRBV7-2|13
TGTGCTAGAAGCATCGGACAGACCTACGAGCAGTACTTC
CARSIGQTYEQYF
>.|TRBJ2-4|.|TRBV2|15
TGTGCCAGCAGCCCACAGAATATAGCCAAAAACATTCAGTACTTC
CASSPQNIAKNIQYF
>TRBD2|TRBJ2-5|.|TRBV29-1|15
TGCAGCGTGGCGCCGGGACTAGCGGGAGTTGAGACCCAGTACTTC
CSVAPGLAGVETQYF
>.|TRBJ2-1|many|TRBV7-8|19
TGTGCCAGCAGCCTCCTAGCCATGGGACGGGTGAGGACTTACAATGAGCAGTTCTTC
CASSLLAMGRVRTYNEQFF
>TRBD2|TRBJ2-3|many|TRBV7-9|16
TGTGCCAGCAGCTCGGGACTAGCGGCCCACACAGATACGCAGTATTTT
CASSSGLAAHTDTQYF
>TRBD1|TRBJ1-6|many|TRBV7-9|12
TGTGCCACCGGGACAGGGAACTCACCCCTCCACTTT
CATGTGNSPLHF
>.|TRBJ1-4|many|TRBV7-9|15
TGTGCCAGCAGCTTACGAACTGCAACTAATGAAAAACTGTTTTTT
CASSLRTATNEKLFF